The 22 T cell receptor beta chains reported below all come from one sample, sequenced in a study of T cell clonality in common variable immunodeficiency. Measured with immunoSEQ multiplex PCR; TCRdb has only the in-frame clones, and not every one. The repertoire has roughly 51,000 clones, none seen only once; the ten largest take roughly 5.5%. The sequenced sample was peripheral blood mononuclear cells. Every receptor here comes from a person between 18 and 75 years old in good health.

Worth noting for this clone: The CDR3 end is not reached by the read, which stops 3 residues before it; the germline J gene fills it in. The chain employs TRBV7-8 and TRBJ2-7; D is uncertain. The V end lost 2 bases, the J end lost 5 bases, and 13 bases lay between the germline ends. The CDR3 is made up of 14 amino acids. Germline lookup yields CDR1 SGHVS and CDR2 FQNEAQ. The part of the CDR3 DNA that was read is TGTGCCAGCAGCTTAAGCGAATTCGTCCACGAG. Translated: CASSLSEFVHE. The whole CDR3 sequence is CASSLSEFVHEQYF.

This clone was counted at least ten times. The observed sequence ends 3 residues before the CDR3 terminus, with the missing tail filled in from the germline J gene. V and J are TRBV19 and TRBJ1-1, with TRBD1 identical over 12 bases. Germline V gene sequence: CDR1 LNHDA, CDR2 SQIVND (reference sequence). The CDR3 is 17 residues long. Trimming removed 6 bases from V and 5 bases from J; junction bases left unmatched: 13. CDR3 sequence reads: CASSLISGTGGRTEAFF. The CDR3 bases that were read are TGTGCCAGTAGCCTTATTTCCGGGACAGGGGGCCGGACTGAA.

About this clone itself: From the germline J gene comes the end of the CDR3, since the read stops 3 residues before it. The chain joins TRBV5-1 to TRBJ2-1; possible D gene TRBD1, 6 bases. V shed 4 bases and J shed 5 bases, with 16 bases lying between them. There are 15 residues in the CDR3. Germline V lookup: CDR1 SGHRS, CDR2 YFSETQ. The CDR3 bases that were read are TGCGCCAGCAGCGCCCGAGGAACAGGGAACAATGAG. Translation: CASSARGTGNNE. The CDR3 in full is CASSARGTGNNEQFF.

This clone was recorded at least ten times. Read sequence stops 3 residues before the CDR3 end, and the germline J gene provides the missing end. The gene calls are TRBV19 and TRBJ2-7; 7 bases match TRBD1. V lost 3 bases to trimming and J lost 2 bases; unmatched junction nucleotides: 7. Looked up from germline, CDR1 is LNHDA and CDR2 is SQIVND (reference sequence). The CDR3 runs 15 residues. The part of the CDR3 DNA that was read is TGTGCCAGTAGTATCACGACAGGGTACACCTACGAG. As protein: CASSITTGYTYE. The whole CDR3 is CASSITTGYTYEQYF.

Many counts were recorded for this clone. The DNA ends 3 residues before the CDR3 does, and the rest of the CDR3 is filled in from the germline J gene. This rearrangement joins TRBV20-1 to TRBJ2-1; TRBD2 aligns across 10 bases. The germline V gene has CDR1 DFQATT and CDR2 SNEGSKA (reference sequence). This CDR3 region has 15 residues. The V segment lost 3 bases and the J segment 8 bases; nucleotides outside the gene matches: 10. CDR3 sequence reads: CSARFGLAGVHEQFF. CDR3 DNA, as far as it was read: TGCAGTGCTAGGTTTGGGCTAGCGGGAGTACATGAG.

This clone was picked up many times. The same CDR3 is also encoded by other DNA sequences in this sample. The chain's CDR3 is CASSWGETHRYAQYF. CDR3 bases read: TGCGCCAGCAGCTGGGGGGAGACCCACAGATACGCT. The chain couples TRBV5-1 to TRBJ2-4; D is perhaps TRBD2 (6 bases). Read coverage stops 3 residues before the CDR3 terminus; the germline J gene supplies the remainder. This CDR3 region has 15 residues. Germline V gene lookup returns CDR1 SGHRS and CDR2 YFSETQ.

This clone has ten or more counts. The CDR3 goes on 3 residues after the read ends, and that part is filled in from the germline J gene. The chain carries TRBV18 and TRBJ2-2; perhaps TRBD2 as D (5 bases). Between the trimmed V and J ends, which lost 1 base and 2 bases, there was a span of 11 bases. This CDR3 comprises 16 residues. Looked up from germline, CDR1 is KGHSH and CDR2 is LQKENI. CDR3 protein: CASSPQGLTNTGELFF. CDR3 DNA, as far as it was read: TGTGCCAGCTCACCACAAGGACTGACAAACACCGGGGAG.

This clone came up many times. The CDR3 is cut off 3 residues early in the read; its end comes from the germline J gene. The V gene is TRBV20-1, the J gene TRBJ2-1; perhaps TRBD2 as D (6 bases). The V gene's germline CDR1 is DFQATT and CDR2 SNEGSKA (reference sequence). The CDR3 is made up of 16 amino acids. V dropped 0 bases and J dropped 7 bases, with 19 bases sitting between them. The CDR3 region is CSARDSDRDFWNEQFF. CDR3 bases read: TGCAGTGCTAGAGATTCGGACCGGGACTTTTGGAATGAG.

There are many counts of this clone. The read ends 3 residues shy of where the CDR3 ends; the end is completed using the germline J gene. The chain recombines TRBV19 with TRBJ2-2; TRBD2 aligns across 7 bases. In germline, CDR1 is LNHDA, CDR2 SQIVND (reference sequence). J gave up 0 bases and V 8 bases, and 6 bases lay outside the gene matches. The CDR3 sequence is 15 residues long. CDR3 protein: CASRFLAANTGELFF. The covered CDR3 bases are TGTGCCAGTCGTTTTCTAGCGGCGAACACCGGGGAG.

The table lists this clone with many counts. The observed sequence ends 3 residues before the CDR3 terminus, with the missing tail filled in from the germline J gene. The rearrangement uses TRBV28 and TRBJ2-7; TRBD1 matches 10 bases. Per the germline V gene, CDR1 is MDHEN and CDR2 is SYDVKM. J lost 5 bases, V lost 3 bases, and 4 bases had no gene match. The CDR3 has 14 amino acids. The CDR3 here is CASSLLGTGDEQYF. CDR3 DNA (partial): TGTGCCAGCAGTTTGTTGGGGACAGGGGACGAG.

This clone occurred many times. The CDR3 loop reads CASSFRDNSPLHF. The covered CDR3 bases are TGCGCCAGCAGCTTCAGAGATAATTCACCC. The chain has TRBV5-1 and TRBJ1-6; no reliable D call. The read gets to within 3 residues of the CDR3 end, and the germline J gene fills in the rest. With 2 bases removed from V and 5 bases from J, the gap between germline ends came to 5 bases. Germline V CDR1 and CDR2: SGHRS, YFSETQ. The CDR3 is 13 residues long. Full variable domain (missing parts from reference TRBV5-1 and TRBJ1-6): KAGVTQTPRYLIKTRGQQVTLSCSPISGHRSVSWYQQTPGQGLQFLFEYFSETQRNKGNFPGRFSGRQFSNSRSEMNVSTLELGDSALYLCASSFRDNSPLHFGNGTRLTVT.

This clone showed up many times. The read finishes 3 residues shy of the CDR3 end, and the germline J gene is used to complete it. This chain connects TRBV10-3 to TRBJ2-7; possible D gene TRBD1, 6 bases. V lost 3 bases and J 1 base, leaving 13 bases between the germline ends. This CDR3 has 15 residues. The germline V gene encodes CDR1 ENHRY and CDR2 SYGVKD. CDR3 DNA (partial): TGTGCCATCAGTGACGTCAGGGGTAGGTCCTACGAG. Translation gives CAISDVRGRSYE. The complete CDR3 reads CAISDVRGRSYEQYF.

This clone was seen at least ten times. The sequence runs out 3 residues before the end of the CDR3; the remainder is reconstructed from the germline J gene. The chain uses TRBV5-1 and TRBJ2-4; 7 bases are a match to TRBD1. Germline CDR1 is SGHRS and CDR2 is YFSETQ. Unmatched junction bases numbered 6, after V lost 0 bases and J lost 3 bases. The CDR3 is 16 residues long. The CDR3 DNA, read in part, is TGCGCCAGCAGCTTGGGGGCAGGACAGGTCAAAAACATT. Residues: CASSLGAGQVKNI. The CDR3 reads in full as CASSLGAGQVKNIQYF.

This clone has more than one count but fewer than ten. The read terminates 3 residues ahead of where the CDR3 ends, so the germline J gene completes it. The J gene is TRBJ2-3, the V gene TRBV18; D might be TRBD1 (5 bases). Trimming removed 3 bases at V and 4 bases at J, with 11 bases between. There are 14 residues in the CDR3. The germline CDR1 and CDR2 sequences are KGHSH and LQKENI. CDR3 DNA (partial): TGTGCCAGCTCACCCCTATCAGGGTCAGATACG. Protein sequence: CASSPLSGSDT. In full, the CDR3 reads CASSPLSGSDTQYF.

There are many counts of this clone. The read comes to an end 3 residues before the CDR3 does, leaving the germline J gene to fill in the end. The chain uses TRBV2 and TRBJ2-5; TRBD1 aligns across 10 bases. Per germline, CDR1 SNHLY and CDR2 FYNNEI. The CDR3 contains 15 residues. J lost 1 base, V lost 3 bases, and 2 bases had no gene match. The CDR3 bases that were read are TGTGCCAGCAGTGACCGGGACAGGGGCCAAGAGACC. This codes for CASSDRDRGQET. The complete CDR3 sequence is CASSDRDRGQETQYF. Filled out from reference TRBV2 and TRBJ2-5, the complete variable domain reads EPEVTQTPSHQVTQMGQEVILRCVPISNHLYFYWYRQILGQKVEFLVSFYNNEISEKSEIFDDQFSVERPDGSNFTLKIRSTKLEDSAMYFCASSDRDRGQETQYFGPGTRLLVL.

This clone came up a few times. The read gets to within 3 residues of the CDR3 end, and the germline J gene fills in the rest. The rearrangement joins TRBV7-7 to TRBJ2-1; tentatively, D is TRBD2 (6 bases). V was shortened by 5 bases and J by 0 bases, with 11 bases between the two germline ends. The CDR3 is 15 amino acids. The germline V gene encodes CDR1 SSHAT and CDR2 FNYEAQ (reference sequence). The CDR3 reads CASSTGTSSYNEQFF. Partial CDR3 DNA: TGTGCCAGCAGCACCGGGACTTCCTCCTACAATGAG.

In its sample, this clone was seen many times. With the read ending 3 residues before the CDR3 end, the germline J gene is used to fill in that end. J is TRBJ2-1 and V is TRBV20-1, with D maybe TRBD1 (6 bases). The CDR3 is 16 amino acids. Germline values: CDR1 DFQATT, CDR2 SNEGSKA (reference sequence). V was trimmed by 4 bases and J by 4 bases, leaving 20 bases between them. CDR3 sequence: CSAKVFRSGTYNEQFF. The part of the CDR3 DNA that was read is TGCAGTGCTAAGGTGTTTCGTAGTGGGACATACAATGAG.

This clone was picked up many times. The read terminates 3 residues ahead of where the CDR3 ends, so the germline J gene completes it. This chain joins TRBV5-1 and TRBJ2-2; 7 bases are shared with TRBD2. The germline CDR1 and CDR2 sequences are SGHRS and YFSETQ. This CDR3 comprises 14 residues. The junction had 6 bases not matched to a gene; V was cut back by 6 bases and J by 4 bases. The CDR3 reads CASMRTSPTGELFF. The sequenced part of the CDR3 DNA is TGCGCCAGCATGCGGACTAGTCCCACCGGGGAG. The full variable domain, rest sourced from reference TRBV5-1 and TRBJ2-2, is KAGVTQTPRYLIKTRGQQVTLSCSPISGHRSVSWYQQTPGQGLQFLFEYFSETQRNKGNFPGRFSGRQFSNSRSEMNVSTLELGDSALYLCASMRTSPTGELFFGEGSRLTVL.

Only a few counts were recorded for this clone. The CDR3 end falls 3 residues outside the read, so it is completed with the germline J gene. The chain combines TRBV5-6 with TRBJ2-1, with D hard to call. Germline CDR1 reads SGHDT; CDR2 reads YYEEEE. Trimming shortened V by 0 bases and J by 6 bases, and 4 bases separated the two germline ends. The CDR3 covers 12 residues. The part of the CDR3 DNA that was read is TGTGCCAGCAGCTTGGGACTCAATGAG. Encoded protein: CASSLGLNE. The CDR3, in full, reads CASSLGLNEQFF.

There are many counts of this clone. The CDR3 end is not reached by the read, which stops 3 residues before it; the germline J gene fills it in. The chain joins TRBV19 to TRBJ1-5; maybe TRBD1 (5 bases). This CDR3 spans 15 amino acids. V shed 3 bases and J shed 3 bases, with 12 bases lying between them. Germline lookup yields CDR1 LNHDA and CDR2 SQIVND (reference sequence). The CDR3 region is CASSIFRGTNQPQHF. The CDR3 DNA, read in part, is TGTGCCAGTAGTATTTTTAGGGGAACCAATCAGCCC.

The table lists this clone with many counts. The read stops 3 residues short of the end of the CDR3; the missing end is completed from the germline J gene. The chain uses TRBV5-1 and TRBJ2-5, with D perhaps matching TRBD1 or TRBD2 (5 bases each). The CDR3 has 16 amino acids. Per germline, CDR1 SGHRS and CDR2 YFSETQ. V shed 0 bases and J shed 1 base, with 13 bases lying between them. CDR3 sequence: CASSLGGAVGQETQYF. Partial CDR3 DNA: TGCGCCAGCAGCTTGGGAGGGGCTGTGGGCCAAGAGACC.

This clone was recorded many times. The read ends 3 residues early relative to the CDR3; the germline J gene fills the gap. V usage is TRBV7-2 and J usage is TRBJ2-7, with no clear D. Germline lookup yields CDR1 SGHTA and CDR2 FQGNSA. The CDR3 has 14 amino acids. The V and J ends lost 1 base and 3 bases respectively, with 10 bases between them. Partial CDR3 DNA: TGTGCCAGCAGCTTAGTGGGCAGCAACTACGAG. Amino acid sequence: CASSLVGSNYE. The whole CDR3 is CASSLVGSNYEQYF.